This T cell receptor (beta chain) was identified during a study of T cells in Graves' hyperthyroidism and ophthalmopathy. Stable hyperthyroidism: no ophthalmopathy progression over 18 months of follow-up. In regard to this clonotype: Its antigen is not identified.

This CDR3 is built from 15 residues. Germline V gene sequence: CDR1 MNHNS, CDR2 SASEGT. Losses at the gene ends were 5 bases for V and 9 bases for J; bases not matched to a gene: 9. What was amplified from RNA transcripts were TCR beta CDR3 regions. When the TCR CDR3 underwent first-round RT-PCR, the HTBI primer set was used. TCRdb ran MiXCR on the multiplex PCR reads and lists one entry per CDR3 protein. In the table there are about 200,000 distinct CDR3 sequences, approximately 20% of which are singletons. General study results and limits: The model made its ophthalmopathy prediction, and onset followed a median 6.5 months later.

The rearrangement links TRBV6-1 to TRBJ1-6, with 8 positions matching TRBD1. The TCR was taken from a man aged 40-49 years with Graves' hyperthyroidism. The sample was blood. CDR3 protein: CASSWDRRGGSPLHF. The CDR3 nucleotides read TGTGCCAGCAGTTGGGACAGGCGAGGGGGTTCACCCCTCCACTTT.